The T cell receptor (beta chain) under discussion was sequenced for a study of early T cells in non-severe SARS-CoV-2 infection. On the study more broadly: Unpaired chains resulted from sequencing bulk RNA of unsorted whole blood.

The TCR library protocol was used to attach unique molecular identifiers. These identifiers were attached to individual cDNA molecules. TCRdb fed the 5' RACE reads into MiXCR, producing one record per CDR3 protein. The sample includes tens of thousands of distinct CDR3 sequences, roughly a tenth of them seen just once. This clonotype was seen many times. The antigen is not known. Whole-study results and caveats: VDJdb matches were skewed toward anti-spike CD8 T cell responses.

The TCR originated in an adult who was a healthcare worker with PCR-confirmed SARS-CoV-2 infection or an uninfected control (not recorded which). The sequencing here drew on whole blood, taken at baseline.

For the CDR3, the DNA is TGTGCCACCAGCGATAGGGCAGTCAGGGCAACTGGGGCCTTTCCCTCCTCCTACAATGAGCAGTTCTTC. Encoded protein: CATSDRAVRATGAFPSSYNEQFF. The V call is TRBV15, the J call TRBJ2-1, with a weak D call TRBD1 (5 bases). Germline V lookup: CDR1 LNHNV, CDR2 YYDKDF (reference sequence). V gave up 5 bases and J gave up 0 bases, with 35 bases separating them. This CDR3 comprises 23 residues.